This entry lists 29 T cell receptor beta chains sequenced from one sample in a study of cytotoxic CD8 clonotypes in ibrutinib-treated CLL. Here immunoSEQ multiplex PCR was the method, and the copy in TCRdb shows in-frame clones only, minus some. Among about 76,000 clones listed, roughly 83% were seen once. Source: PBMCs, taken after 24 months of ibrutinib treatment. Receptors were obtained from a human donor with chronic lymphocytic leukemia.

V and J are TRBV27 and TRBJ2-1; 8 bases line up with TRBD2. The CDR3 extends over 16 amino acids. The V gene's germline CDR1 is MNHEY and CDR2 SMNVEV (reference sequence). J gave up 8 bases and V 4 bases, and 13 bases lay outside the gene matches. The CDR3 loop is CASSSLFGRAFDEQFF. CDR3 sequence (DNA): TGTGCCAGCAGTTCTCTTTTCGGGAGGGCCTTCGATGAGCAGTTCTTC.

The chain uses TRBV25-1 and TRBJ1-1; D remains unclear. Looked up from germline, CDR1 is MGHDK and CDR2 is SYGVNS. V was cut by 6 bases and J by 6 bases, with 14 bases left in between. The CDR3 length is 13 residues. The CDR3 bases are TGTGCCAGCAGGCAGGCGGGGTCCTCTGAAGCTTTCTTT. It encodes CASRQAGSSEAFF.

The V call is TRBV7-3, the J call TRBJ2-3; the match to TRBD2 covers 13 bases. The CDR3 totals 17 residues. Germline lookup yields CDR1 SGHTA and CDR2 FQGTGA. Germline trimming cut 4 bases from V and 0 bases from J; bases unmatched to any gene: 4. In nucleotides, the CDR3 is TGTGCCAGCAGCTCGGGACTAGCGGGACCAAGCACAGATACGCAGTATTTT. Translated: CASSSGLAGPSTDTQYF.

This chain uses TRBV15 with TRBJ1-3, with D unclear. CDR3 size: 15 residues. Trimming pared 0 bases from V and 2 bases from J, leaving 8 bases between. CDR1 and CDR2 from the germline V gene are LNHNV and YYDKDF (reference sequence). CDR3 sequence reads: CATSRDPGPGNTIYF. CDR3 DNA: TGTGCCACCAGCAGAGATCCAGGCCCTGGAAACACCATATATTTT.

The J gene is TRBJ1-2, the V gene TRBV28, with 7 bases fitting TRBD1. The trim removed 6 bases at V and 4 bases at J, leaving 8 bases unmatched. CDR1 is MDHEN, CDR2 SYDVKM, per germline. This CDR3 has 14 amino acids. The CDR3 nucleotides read TGTGCCAGCAGCACGGGACAGAACGTCTATGGCTACACCTTC. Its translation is CASSTGQNVYGYTF.

The CDR3 is CASSPSTVNTIYF. The CDR3 nucleotides read TGTGCCAGCAGCCCTAGCACGGTAAACACCATATATTTT. V gene TRBV7-9 combines with J gene TRBJ1-3; unclear D gene. V was cut by 5 bases and J by 6 bases, with 11 bases left in between. Germline lookup yields CDR1 SEHNR and CDR2 FQNEAQ (reference sequence). This CDR3 region has 13 residues.

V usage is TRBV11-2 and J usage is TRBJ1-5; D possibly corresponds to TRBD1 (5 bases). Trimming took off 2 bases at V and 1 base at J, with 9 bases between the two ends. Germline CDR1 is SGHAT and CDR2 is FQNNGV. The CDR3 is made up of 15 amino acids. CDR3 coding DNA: TGTGCCAGCAGCTTAAGGGGCGGCAGCAATCAGCCCCAGCATTTT. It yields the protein CASSLRGGSNQPQHF.

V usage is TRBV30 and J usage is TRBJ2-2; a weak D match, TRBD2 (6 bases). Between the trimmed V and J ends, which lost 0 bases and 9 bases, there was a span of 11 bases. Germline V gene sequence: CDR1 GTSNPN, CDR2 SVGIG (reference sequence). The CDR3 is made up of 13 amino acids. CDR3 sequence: CAWSVLASWELFF. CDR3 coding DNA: TGTGCCTGGAGTGTACTAGCAAGCTGGGAGCTGTTTTTT. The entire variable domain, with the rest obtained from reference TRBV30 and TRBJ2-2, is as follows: SQTIHQWPATLVQPVGSPLSLECTVEGTSNPNLYWYRQAAGRGLQLLFYSVGIGQISSEVPQNLSASRPQDRQFILSSKKLLLSDSGFYLCAWSVLASWELFFGEGSRLTVL.

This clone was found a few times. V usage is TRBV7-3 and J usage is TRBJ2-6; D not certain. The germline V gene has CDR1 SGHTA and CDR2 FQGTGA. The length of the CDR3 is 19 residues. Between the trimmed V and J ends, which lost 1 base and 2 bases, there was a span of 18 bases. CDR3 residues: CASSLNSFGRLPGANVLTF. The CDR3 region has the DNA TGTGCCAGCAGCTTAAACTCTTTTGGCAGGCTCCCTGGGGCCAACGTCCTGACTTTC.

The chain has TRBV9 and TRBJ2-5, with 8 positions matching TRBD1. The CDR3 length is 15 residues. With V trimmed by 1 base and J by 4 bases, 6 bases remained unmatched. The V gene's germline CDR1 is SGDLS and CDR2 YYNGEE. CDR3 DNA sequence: TGTGCCAGCAGCGTATTAAGTGGACAGGGAGAGACCCAGTACTTC. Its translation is CASSVLSGQGETQYF.

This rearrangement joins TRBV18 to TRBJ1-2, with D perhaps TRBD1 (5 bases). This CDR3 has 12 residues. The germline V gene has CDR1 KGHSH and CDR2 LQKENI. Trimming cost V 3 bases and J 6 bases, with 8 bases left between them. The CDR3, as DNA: TGTGCCAGCTCACCGACGGGGGATGGCTACACCTTC. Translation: CASSPTGDGYTF.

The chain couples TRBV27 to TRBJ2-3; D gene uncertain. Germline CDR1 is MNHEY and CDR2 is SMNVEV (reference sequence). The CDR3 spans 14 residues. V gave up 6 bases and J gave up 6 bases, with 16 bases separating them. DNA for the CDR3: TGTGCCAGCAGCCGCGCGGCCGCTTGGGATACGCAGTATTTT. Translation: CASSRAAAWDTQYF.

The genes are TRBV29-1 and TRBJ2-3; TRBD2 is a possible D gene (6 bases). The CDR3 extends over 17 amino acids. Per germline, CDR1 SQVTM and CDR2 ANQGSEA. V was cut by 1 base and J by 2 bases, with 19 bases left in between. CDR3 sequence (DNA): TGCAGCGTTGAAGGTGGTGGAGGGCTTAGGGCCACAGATACGCAGTATTTT. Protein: CSVEGGGGLRATDTQYF.

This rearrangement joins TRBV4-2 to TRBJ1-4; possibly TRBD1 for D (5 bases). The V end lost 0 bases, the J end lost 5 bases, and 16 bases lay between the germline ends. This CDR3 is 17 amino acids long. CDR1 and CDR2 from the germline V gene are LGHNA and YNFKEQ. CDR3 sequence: CASSQEGQGTRNEKLFF. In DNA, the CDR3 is TGTGCCAGCAGCCAAGAAGGGCAGGGAACGAGGAATGAAAAACTGTTTTTT.

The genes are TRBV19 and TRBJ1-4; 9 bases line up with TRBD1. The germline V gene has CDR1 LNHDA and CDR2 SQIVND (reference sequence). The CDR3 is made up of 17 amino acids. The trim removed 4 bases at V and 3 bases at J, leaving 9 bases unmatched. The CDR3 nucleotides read TGTGCCAGTAGTACCCGGGACAGGGCTCGTGCTAATGAAAAACTGTTTTTT. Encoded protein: CASSTRDRARANEKLFF.

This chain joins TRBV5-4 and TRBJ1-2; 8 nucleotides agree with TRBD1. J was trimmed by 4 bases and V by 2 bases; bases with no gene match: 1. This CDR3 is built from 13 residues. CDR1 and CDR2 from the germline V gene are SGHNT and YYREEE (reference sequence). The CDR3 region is CASSFTGGYGYTF. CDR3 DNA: TGTGCCAGCAGCTTTACAGGGGGCTATGGCTACACCTTC. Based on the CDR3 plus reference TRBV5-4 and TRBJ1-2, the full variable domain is ETGVTQSPTHLIKTRGQQVTLRCSSQSGHNTVSWYQQALGQGPQFIFQYYREEENGRGNFPPRFSGLQFPNYSSELNVNALELDDSALYLCASSFTGGYGYTFGSGTRLTVV.

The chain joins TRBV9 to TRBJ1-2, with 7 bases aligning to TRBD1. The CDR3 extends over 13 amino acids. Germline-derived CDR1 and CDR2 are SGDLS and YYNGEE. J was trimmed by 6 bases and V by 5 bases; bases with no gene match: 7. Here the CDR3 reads CASSATGPDGYTF. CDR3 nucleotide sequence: TGTGCCAGCAGTGCGACAGGGCCGGATGGCTACACCTTC.

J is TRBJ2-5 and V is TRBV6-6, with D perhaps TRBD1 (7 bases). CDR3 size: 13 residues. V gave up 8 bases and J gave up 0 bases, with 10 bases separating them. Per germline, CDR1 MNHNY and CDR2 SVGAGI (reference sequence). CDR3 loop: CASRGTDQETQYF. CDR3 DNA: TGTGCCAGCCGCGGGACAGACCAAGAGACCCAGTACTTC.

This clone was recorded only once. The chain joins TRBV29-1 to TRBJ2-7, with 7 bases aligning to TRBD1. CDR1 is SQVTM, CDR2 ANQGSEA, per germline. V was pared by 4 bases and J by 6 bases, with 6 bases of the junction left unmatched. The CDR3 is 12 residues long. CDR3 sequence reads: CSVGRGFGEQYF. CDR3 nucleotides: TGCAGCGTTGGCAGGGGGTTTGGCGAGCAGTACTTC.

The CDR3 nucleotides are TGCAGCGTTTCGGTCAGCGGGGAGCTGTTTTTT. Amino acids: CSVSVSGELFF. The chain recombines TRBV29-1 with TRBJ2-2; D not certain. Between the trimmed V and J ends, which lost 5 bases and 7 bases, there was a span of 8 bases. This CDR3 spans 11 amino acids. Germline V gene lookup returns CDR1 SQVTM and CDR2 ANQGSEA.

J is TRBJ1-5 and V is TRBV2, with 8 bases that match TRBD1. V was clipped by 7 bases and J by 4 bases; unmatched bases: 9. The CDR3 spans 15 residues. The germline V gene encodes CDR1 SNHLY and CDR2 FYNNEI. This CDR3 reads CASTAGGAGNQPQHF. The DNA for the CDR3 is TGTGCCAGCACGGCAGGGGGCGCGGGGAATCAGCCCCAGCATTTT. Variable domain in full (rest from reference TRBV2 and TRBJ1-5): EPEVTQTPSHQVTQMGQEVILRCVPISNHLYFYWYRQILGQKVEFLVSFYNNEISEKSEIFDDQFSVERPDGSNFTLKIRSTKLEDSAMYFCASTAGGAGNQPQHFGDGTRLSIL.

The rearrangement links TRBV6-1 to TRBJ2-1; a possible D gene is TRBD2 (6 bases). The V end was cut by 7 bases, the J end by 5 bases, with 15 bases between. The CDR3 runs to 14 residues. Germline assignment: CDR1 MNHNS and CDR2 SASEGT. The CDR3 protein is CASTFSTRNNEQFF. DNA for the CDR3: TGTGCCAGCACTTTCTCGACTAGAAACAATGAGCAGTTCTTC.

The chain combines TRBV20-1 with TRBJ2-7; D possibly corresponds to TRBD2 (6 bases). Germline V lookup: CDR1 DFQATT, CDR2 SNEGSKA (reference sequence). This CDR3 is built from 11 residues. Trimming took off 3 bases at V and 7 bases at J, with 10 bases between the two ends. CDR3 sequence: CSASSGVEQYF. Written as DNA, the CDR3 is TGCAGTGCTAGTTCGGGGGTTGAGCAGTACTTC.

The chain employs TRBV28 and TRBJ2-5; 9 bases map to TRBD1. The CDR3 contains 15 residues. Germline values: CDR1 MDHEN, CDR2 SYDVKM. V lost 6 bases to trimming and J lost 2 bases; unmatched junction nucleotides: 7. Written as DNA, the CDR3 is TGTGCCAGCAGGGGAGGGGACAGGGTACAAGAGACCCAGTACTTC. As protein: CASRGGDRVQETQYF.

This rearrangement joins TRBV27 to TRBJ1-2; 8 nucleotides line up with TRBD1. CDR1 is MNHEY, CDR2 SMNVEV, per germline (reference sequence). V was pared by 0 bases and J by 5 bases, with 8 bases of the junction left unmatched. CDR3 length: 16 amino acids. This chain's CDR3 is CASSLSKQGVGYGYTF. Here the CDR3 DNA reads TGTGCCAGCAGTTTATCGAAACAGGGGGTTGGGTATGGCTACACCTTC.

The CDR3 DNA follows: TGTGCCAGCAGTCGAGGGGGTTTGAACACTGAAGCTTTCTTT. Translating it yields CASSRGGLNTEAFF. This chain connects TRBV6-5 to TRBJ1-1, with D maybe TRBD1 (6 bases). Germline V gene data show CDR1 as MNHEY and CDR2 as SVGAGI. Trimming left V 5 bases short and J 0 bases short, with 10 bases between. The CDR3 is made up of 14 amino acids.

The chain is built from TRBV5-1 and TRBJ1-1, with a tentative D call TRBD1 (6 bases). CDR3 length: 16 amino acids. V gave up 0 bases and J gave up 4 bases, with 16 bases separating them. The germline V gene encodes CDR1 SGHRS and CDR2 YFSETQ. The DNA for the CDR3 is TGCGCCAGCAGCTTGGCCGAAAGGGGGGAAGGCACTGAAGCTTTCTTT. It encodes CASSLAERGEGTEAFF.

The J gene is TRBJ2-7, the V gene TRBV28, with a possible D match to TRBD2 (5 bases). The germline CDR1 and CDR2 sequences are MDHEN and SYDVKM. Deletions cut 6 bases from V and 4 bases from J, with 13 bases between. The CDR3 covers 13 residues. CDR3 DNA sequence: TGTGCCAGCAGAGGTTCTGGCGGGTACGAGCAGTACTTC. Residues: CASRGSGGYEQYF.

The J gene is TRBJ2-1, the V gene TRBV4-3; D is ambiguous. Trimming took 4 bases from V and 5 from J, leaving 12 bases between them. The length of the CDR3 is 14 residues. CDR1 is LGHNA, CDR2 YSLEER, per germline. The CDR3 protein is CASSPAANHNEQFF. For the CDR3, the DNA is TGCGCCAGCAGCCCGGCGGCCAATCACAATGAGCAGTTCTTC.